These 30 T cell receptor beta chains were all obtained from the same sample, sequenced in a study of glioma-infiltrating T cells. Amplification of TCR alpha and beta CDR3 regions from RNA used iRepertoire nested multiplex PCR. A single record per CDR3 protein comes from TCRdb applying MiXCR to the multiplex PCR reads. Found here are 150,000 to 200,000 distinct CDR3 sequences, approximately 30% of them singletons; the top ten hold around 20%. Material: glioma tissue, nonneoplastic brain tissue, or PBMCs (not recorded which). These receptors all come from a human donor with low-grade glioma or glioblastoma, undergoing nonglioma brain surgery, or in good health (not recorded which).

As concerns this clonotype: A read error may explain this, as a much larger clone is one base away. This chain links TRBV11-2 with TRBJ2-5; TRBD2 agrees at 7 bases. Germline CDR1 and CDR2: SGHAT and FQNNGV. The CDR3 covers 14 residues. CDR3 coding DNA: TGTGCCGGCAGCTTTGCTAGCGGCCAAAGGACCCAGTACTTC. This gives the protein CAGSFASGQRTQYF.

At least ten counts were recorded for this clonotype. This sequence joins TRBV6-5 and TRBJ2-1; 7 bases line up with TRBD2. Per the germline V gene, CDR1 is MNHEY and CDR2 is SVGAGI. The junction had 6 bases not matched to a gene; V was cut back by 2 bases and J by 8 bases. The CDR3 loop spans 14 amino acids. This chain's CDR3 is CASSYRPSGHEQFF. CDR3 bases: TGTGCCAGCAGTTACCGACCTAGCGGCCATGAGCAGTTCTTC.

To note about this clonotype: A much larger clone differs from this one at a single base, so this may be a read error. The J gene is TRBJ1-2, the V gene TRBV5-4; D unclear. Trimming took off 4 bases at V and 7 bases at J, with 11 bases between the two ends. Germline CDR1 reads SGHNT; CDR2 reads YYREEE (reference sequence). The CDR3 length is 12 residues. This CDR3 reads CASSPSGSGYTF. CDR3 in DNA: TGTGCCAGCAGCCCCAGTGGGAGTGGCTACACCTTC.

V gene TRBV19 combines with J gene TRBJ1-4, with 9 bases lining up with TRBD1. The CDR3 loop spans 14 amino acids. Losses at the gene ends were 4 bases for V and 8 bases for J; bases not matched to a gene: 5. The germline V gene has CDR1 LNHDA and CDR2 SQIVND (reference sequence). The DNA for the CDR3 is TGTGCCAGTAGTAGGGACAGGGACGGCGAAAAACTGTTTTTT. It is translated as CASSRDRDGEKLFF. The variable domain in full, with the rest retrieved from reference TRBV19 and TRBJ1-4, is DGGITQSPKYLFRKEGQNVTLSCEQNLNHDAMYWYRQDPGQGLRLIYYSQIVNDFQKGDIAEGYSVSREKKESFPLTVTSAQKNPTAFYLCASSRDRDGEKLFFGSGTQLSVL.

This clonotype is a singleton in its sample. One end of the junction is discordant with germline, which a read error may explain. This chain links TRBV6-1 with TRBJ1-2, with 8 bases lining up with TRBD1. The V gene's germline CDR1 is MNHNS and CDR2 SASEGT. The CDR3 has 13 amino acids. CDR3 in DNA: TGTGCCAGCGGGACAGGAGCCAACTATGGCTACAACTTC. Its protein product is CASGTGANYGYNF.

The chain couples TRBV11-2 to TRBJ1-1; D is possibly TRBD1 (5 bases). This CDR3 has 17 residues. Germline loops: CDR1 SGHAT, CDR2 FQNNGV. The V end lost 5 bases, the J end lost 2 bases, and 21 bases lay between the germline ends. CDR3 amino acids: CASSRLSPRQLNTEAFF. The CDR3 bases are TGTGCCAGCAGCCGATTATCCCCCCGACAGTTAAACACTGAAGCTTTCTTT.

The J gene is TRBJ2-7, the V gene TRBV2; D gene ambiguous. With 8 bases removed from V and 3 bases from J, the gap between germline ends came to 14 bases. This CDR3 is 13 amino acids long. CDR1 and CDR2 (germline): SNHLY, FYNNEI. Here the CDR3 DNA reads TGTGCCAGCTCTCAGGAAGCAGTCTACGAGCAGTACTTC. This gives the protein CASSQEAVYEQYF.

This clonotype was seen repeatedly, ten times or more. The rearrangement uses TRBV4-2 and TRBJ2-1; 7 bases fit TRBD2. The CDR3 sequence is 15 residues long. The V gene's germline CDR1 is LGHNA and CDR2 YNFKEQ. Unmatched junction bases numbered 7, after V lost 4 bases and J lost 4 bases. The CDR3 sequence is CASSRSDGGYNEQFF. The CDR3 nucleotides read TGTGCCAGCAGCCGCAGTGACGGGGGGTACAATGAGCAGTTCTTC.

The chain links TRBV11-2 to TRBJ2-3; D not resolved. Trimming took 8 bases from V and 0 from J, leaving 6 bases between them. Per the germline V gene, CDR1 is SGHAT and CDR2 is FQNNGV. The CDR3 spans 12 residues. The CDR3 DNA reads as TGTGCCAGCGTGACTAGCACAGATACGCAGTATTTT. This codes for CASVTSTDTQYF. Looking up the rest from reference TRBV11-2 and TRBJ2-3 gives the full variable domain: EAGVAQSPRYKIIEKRQSVAFWCNPISGHATLYWYQQILGQGPKLLIQFQNNGVVDDSQLPKDRFSAERLKGVDSTLKIQPAKLEDSAVYLCASVTSTDTQYFGPGTRLTVL.

The V and J genes are TRBV3-1 and TRBJ2-1, with D uncertain. The CDR3 runs to 17 residues. V gave up 0 bases and J gave up 2 bases, with 14 bases separating them. Germline V gene sequence: CDR1 LGHDT, CDR2 YNNKEL (reference sequence). The CDR3 DNA is TGTGCCAGCAGCCAAGAAACTCCGTGGCAGACCTACAATGAGCAGTTCTTC. Translated, it gives CASSQETPWQTYNEQFF.

This clonotype was found many times. This chain links TRBV7-2 with TRBJ2-5; no firm D call. The CDR3 spans 15 residues. Germline lookup yields CDR1 SGHTA and CDR2 FQGNSA. Trimming shortened V by 2 bases and J by 2 bases, and 12 bases separated the two germline ends. The CDR3 region has the DNA TGTGCCAGCAGCTTATCCGCAGGTCTGCAAGAGACCCAGTACTTC. Translated, it gives CASSLSAGLQETQYF. The full variable domain, completed using reference TRBV7-2 and TRBJ2-5, is GAGVSQSPSNKVTEKGKDVELRCDPISGHTALYWYRQSLGQGLEFLIYFQGNSAPDKSGLPSDRFSAERTGGSVSTLTIQRTQQEDSAVYLCASSLSAGLQETQYFGPGTRLLVL.

This clonotype was detected ten times or more. The chain is built from TRBV11-2 and TRBJ2-5; TRBD2 matches at 8 bases. Germline CDR1 SGHAT, CDR2 FQNNGV. Trimming took 11 bases from V and 3 from J; bases not matched to a gene: 11. The CDR3 sequence is 14 residues long. DNA for the CDR3: TGTGCCTCCATCGCGGGACTAGAAGAAGAGACCCAGTACTTC. Translation gives CASIAGLEEETQYF.

This clonotype appeared many times. The chain recombines TRBV7-2 with TRBJ2-7; D unclear. Germline V gene data show CDR1 as SGHTA and CDR2 as FQGNSA. The CDR3 totals 13 residues. V gave up 1 base and J gave up 4 bases, with 8 bases separating them. CDR3 protein: CASSLVMLYEQYF. For the CDR3, the DNA is TGTGCCAGCAGCTTAGTGATGCTTTACGAGCAGTACTTC.

As to this clonotype: This may stem from a read error, because a much larger clone lies one nucleotide away. The rearrangement joins TRBV28 to TRBJ1-4, with D possibly being TRBD1 (6 bases). This CDR3 is built from 13 residues. Deletions cut 7 bases from V and 7 bases from J, with 13 bases between. Germline values: CDR1 MDHEN, CDR2 SYDVKM. This chain's CDR3 is CASMTGAGEKLFF. Written as DNA, the CDR3 is TGTGCCAGCATGACGGGGGCCGGTGAAAAACTGTTTTTT.

In its sample, this clonotype was seen many times. This sequence joins TRBV6-6 and TRBJ2-7; the D gene could be TRBD1 or TRBD2 (5 bases each). Germline values: CDR1 MNHNY, CDR2 SVGAGI (reference sequence). The CDR3 loop spans 15 amino acids. The V gene lost 0 bases and the J gene lost 2 bases, with 11 bases spanning the gap. CDR3 coding DNA: TGTGCCAGCAGTTACTCGATCGGGACCCCCTACGAGCAGTACTTC. Encoded protein: CASSYSIGTPYEQYF.

This clonotype was recorded at least ten times. The V call is TRBV28, the J call TRBJ1-1; D unclear. Germline CDR1 is MDHEN and CDR2 is SYDVKM. V lost 1 base, J lost 4 bases, and 4 bases lay in between. The CDR3 spans 12 residues. This CDR3 reads CASSLFGTEAFF. The CDR3 DNA reads as TGTGCCAGCAGTTTATTTGGCACTGAAGCTTTCTTT. The entire variable domain, with the rest obtained from reference TRBV28 and TRBJ1-1, is as follows: DVKVTQSSRYLVKRTGEKVFLECVQDMDHENMFWYRQDPGLGLRLIYFSYDVKMKEKGDIPEGYSVSREKKERFSLILESASTNQTSMYLCASSLFGTEAFFGQGTRLTVV.

This clonotype has a count of ten or more. The chain carries TRBV7-2 and TRBJ2-5; 10 positions agree with TRBD2. Germline V CDR1 and CDR2: SGHTA, FQGNSA. Trimming removed 4 bases from V and 5 bases from J; junction bases left unmatched: 7. CDR3 length equals 15 residues. The CDR3 sequence: CASSSGTSAAETQYF. CDR3 sequence (DNA): TGTGCCAGCAGCTCCGGGACTAGCGCCGCCGAGACCCAGTACTTC. The full variable domain, completed using reference TRBV7-2 and TRBJ2-5, is GAGVSQSPSNKVTEKGKDVELRCDPISGHTALYWYRQSLGQGLEFLIYFQGNSAPDKSGLPSDRFSAERTGGSVSTLTIQRTQQEDSAVYLCASSSGTSAAETQYFGPGTRLLVL.

The rearrangement links TRBV7-7 to TRBJ2-2; 8 nucleotides agree with TRBD1. The trim removed 6 bases at V and 7 bases at J, leaving 10 bases unmatched. Per the germline V gene, CDR1 is SSHAT and CDR2 is FNYEAQ (reference sequence). This CDR3 region has 15 residues. The CDR3 region is CASSENGQGGGELFF. CDR3 DNA sequence: TGTGCCAGCAGTGAAAACGGACAGGGAGGCGGGGAGCTGTTTTTT. Based on the CDR3 plus reference TRBV7-7 and TRBJ2-2, the full variable domain is GAGVSQSPRYKVTKRGQDVTLRCDPISSHATLYWYQQALGQGPEFLTYFNYEAQPDKSGLPSDRFSAERPEGSISTLTIQRTEQRDSAMYRCASSENGQGGGELFFGEGSRLTVL.

This rearrangement joins TRBV27 to TRBJ1-5, with TRBD1 matching 8 bases. The V gene end was trimmed by 2 bases and the J gene end by 2 bases; junction bases not matched to a gene: 2. The CDR3 is 15 residues long. The germline gives CDR1 MNHEY, CDR2 SMNVEV (reference sequence). The CDR3 reads CASSLADRGNQPQHF. The CDR3 bases are TGTGCCAGCAGTTTAGCGGACAGGGGCAATCAGCCCCAGCATTTT.

For this clonotype: A read error may explain this, as a much larger clone is one base away. Here the CDR3 DNA reads TGTGCCGGCAGCCAAAGGAGGGGCCAGAATTCACCCCTCCACTTT. Protein sequence: CAGSQRRGQNSPLHF. V gene TRBV6-2 or TRBV6-3 combines with J gene TRBJ1-6, with a possible D match to TRBD1 (5 bases). Germline V gene lookup returns CDR1 MNHEY and CDR2 SVGEGT. The CDR3 contains 15 residues.

As for this clonotype: This could be a read error, since a much larger clone is one nucleotide away. This chain uses TRBV4-1 with TRBJ2-7, with a possible D match to TRBD2 (7 bases). CDR1 is MGHRA and CDR2 is YSYEKL in the germline V gene. Trimming pared 5 bases from V and 4 bases from J, leaving 21 bases between. The CDR3 is 16 residues long. CDR3: CASSTIATGGAYEQYF. Written as DNA, the CDR3 is TGCGCCAGCAGCACTATCGCCACGGGGGGCGCTTACGAGCAGTACTTC.

V usage is TRBV7-2 and J usage is TRBJ2-6; D is perhaps TRBD1 or TRBD2 (5 bases each). The CDR3 covers 15 residues. Germline-derived CDR1 and CDR2 are SGHTA and FQGNSA. V was shortened by 5 bases and J by 5 bases, with 13 bases between the two germline ends. CDR3 sequence: CASSLRQTRANVLTF. CDR3 bases: TGTGCCAGCAGCCTCCGACAGACTAGGGCCAACGTCCTGACTTTC.

The rearrangement links TRBV27 to TRBJ2-1; 10 bases line up with TRBD2. Germline V lookup: CDR1 MNHEY, CDR2 SMNVEV (reference sequence). CDR3 length: 15 residues. The V segment lost 6 bases and the J segment 7 bases; nucleotides outside the gene matches: 9. This CDR3 reads CASRPGLAGVNEQFF. The DNA for the CDR3 is TGTGCCAGCAGACCGGGCCTAGCGGGAGTTAATGAGCAGTTCTTC.

As concerns this clonotype: The junction does not match germline at one end; this may be a read error. This chain joins TRBV28 and TRBJ1-2; 9 positions agree with TRBD1. CDR1 is MDHEN, CDR2 SYDVKM, per germline. This CDR3 is built from 14 residues. The CDR3 protein is CASRMTGTGYGYIF. The CDR3 nucleotides are TGTGCCAGCAGGATGACAGGGACAGGGTACGGCTACATCTTC.

This clonotype was seen ten or more times. The chain couples TRBV6-2 or TRBV6-3 to TRBJ2-1; TRBD2 matches 7 bases. Germline V lookup: CDR1 MNHEY, CDR2 SVGEGT. The CDR3 covers 15 residues. V gave up 8 bases and J gave up 4 bases; unmatched junction bases: 11. The CDR3 sequence is CASYKEASGYNEQFF. CDR3 sequence (DNA): TGTGCCAGCTACAAGGAGGCTAGCGGTTACAATGAGCAGTTCTTC.

The CDR3: CASSLEVSGRGDTQYF. The DNA for the CDR3 is TGTGCCAGCAGCTTAGAGGTTAGCGGGAGAGGAGATACGCAGTATTTT. The chain has TRBV11-2 and TRBJ2-3; the match to TRBD2 covers 9 bases. This CDR3 spans 16 amino acids. Trimming at V came to 0 bases and at J to 5 bases, leaving 6 bases not matched to a gene. Germline V gene sequence: CDR1 SGHAT, CDR2 FQNNGV.

About this clonotype itself: A read error may account for a junction end that differs from germline. The genes are TRBV3-1 and TRBJ2-4; TRBD2 matches 11 bases. The CDR3 has 16 amino acids. In germline, CDR1 is LGHDT, CDR2 YNNKEL (reference sequence). Here the CDR3 reads CASSPYSGREENTQYF. In DNA form, the CDR3 reads TGTGCCAGCAGCCCGTATAGCGGGAGGGAGGAAAACACTCAGTACTTC. The whole variable domain, filled in from reference TRBV3-1 and TRBJ2-4, reads DTAVSQTPKYLVTQMGNDKSIKCEQNLGHDTMYWYKQDSKKFLKIMFSYNNKELIINETVPNRFSPKSPDKAHLNLHINSLELGDSAVYFCASSPYSGREENTQYFGAGTRLSVL.

This clonotype has just a few counts. V is TRBV4-1 and J is TRBJ2-7; 10 bases line up with TRBD2. Germline CDR1 is MGHRA and CDR2 is YSYEKL. The CDR3 is 15 amino acids. V shed 1 base, J shed 5 bases, and the junction held 5 bases outside the gene matches. DNA for the CDR3: TGCGCCAGCAGCCAAGGGGGACTAGCGATAAACGAGCAGTACTTC. It specifies CASSQGGLAINEQYF.

This clonotype has a handful of counts. The rearrangement joins TRBV29-1 to TRBJ2-3; TRBD1 might be the D (5 bases). The V end was cut by 4 bases, the J end by 4 bases, with 12 bases between. The CDR3 spans 13 residues. Looked up from germline, CDR1 is SQVTM and CDR2 is ANQGSEA. The CDR3 region is CSVGAGSPDTQYF. CDR3 nucleotide sequence: TGCAGCGTTGGGGCAGGGTCCCCAGATACGCAGTATTTT.

This clonotype has at least ten counts. J is TRBJ2-7 and V is TRBV6-1, with TRBD1 matching 7 bases. V lost 5 bases, J lost 2 bases, and 9 bases stayed unmatched. The CDR3 consists of 15 residues. Germline CDR1 reads MNHNS; CDR2 reads SASEGT. The CDR3 sequence: CASSRNGQGAYEQYF. CDR3 coding DNA: TGTGCCAGCAGTCGCAACGGGCAGGGGGCCTACGAGCAGTACTTC.